This T cell receptor beta chain was documented in a study of T-cell reconstitution after alpha-beta-depleted transplantation in children. Unique molecular identifiers tagged the TCRbeta library. MiXCR, run by TCRdb on the PCR reads, gives a single entry per CDR3 protein. The data contain 250,000 to 350,000 distinct CDR3 sequences, 9.5% to 10% of them singletons. Per the germline V gene, CDR1 is SGHRS and CDR2 is YFSETQ. There are 15 residues in the CDR3. J was trimmed by 8 bases and V by 7 bases; bases with no gene match: 12. The receptor comes from a human donor who donated a stem cell graft to a child with SCID. Material: PBMCs from the stem cell graft donor, obtained from the stem cell graft. V gene TRBV5-1 combines with J gene TRBJ1-6, with TRBD1 matching 7 bases. The CDR3 nucleotides read TGCGCCAGCGGGCTTTGGGACAGCGACTATTCACCCCTCCACTTT. It codes for CASGLWDSDYSPLHF.